These T cell receptor beta chains were read from a single sample in a study of radiation and T cells in renal cell carcinoma. Repertoires were generated with immunoSEQ multiplex PCR, while TCRdb's copy carries only in-frame clones and drops some. The table records 65,000 or so clones, roughly 80% of them present only once. The source was blood, collected from a patient whose treatment included radiotherapy and nephrectomy. The origin of the receptors is a man in his sixties with renal cell carcinoma. CDR3s include the opening cysteine and the closing phenylalanine or tryptophan. D genes are given only for firm matches. Not all rows give a size; the values are once, few, many and, for expanded clones, a class.

V gene	CDR3 length	D gene	J gene	clone size	CDR3 protein	CDR3 DNA
TRBV29-1	12	TRBD2	TRBJ2-7	.	CSAGEGSYEQYF	TGCAGCGCCGGGGAGGGCAGCTACGAGCAGTACTTC
TRBV5-4	16	.	TRBJ1-1	.	CASSLYRPGGDTEAFF	TGTGCCAGCAGCTTGTATCGTCCGGGGGGGGACACTGAAGCTTTCTTT
TRBV9	14	.	TRBJ1-1	.	CASSVGQQNTEAFF	TGTGCCAGCAGCGTTGGACAGCAGAACACTGAAGCTTTCTTT
TRBV5-1	14	.	TRBJ1-4	.	CASSSNGEDEKLFF	TGCGCCAGCAGCTCAAACGGGGAGGATGAAAAACTGTTTTTT
TRBV18	14	.	TRBJ2-3	.	CASSPFGNVDTQYF	TGTGCCAGCTCACCATTCGGGAATGTGGATACGCAGTATTTT
TRBV15	15	.	TRBJ2-5	.	CATSRDLQGTETQYF	TGTGCCACCAGCAGAGATCTCCAGGGTACGGAGACCCAGTACTTC
TRBV15	15	.	TRBJ2-1	.	CATSRDRNVYNEQFF	TGTGCCACCAGCAGAGATAGGAACGTCTACAATGAGCAGTTCTTC
TRBV19	12	.	TRBJ1-3	.	CASSRERNTIYF	TGTGCCAGTAGTAGGGAGAGAAACACCATATATTTT
TRBV5-1	13	.	TRBJ1-1	few	CASSFIEDTEAFF	TGCGCCAGCAGCTTTATCGAGGACACTGAAGCTTTCTTT
TRBV19	14	.	TRBJ1-5	.	CASSMTGGNQPQHF	TGTGCCAGTAGTATGACCGGGGGCAATCAGCCCCAGCATTTT
TRBV6-5	15	.	TRBJ1-6	.	CASSSAGSYNSPLHF	TGTGCCAGCAGTTCCGCGGGTTCCTATAATTCACCCCTCCACTTT
TRBV2	13	TRBD1	TRBJ1-2	few	CASSLGQGYGYTF	TGTGCCAGCAGTTTGGGACAGGGTTATGGCTACACCTTC
TRBV7-6	11	.	TRBJ2-5	.	CASSLREIQYF	TGTGCCAGCAGCTTAAGGGAGATCCAGTACTTC
TRBV7-6	13	.	TRBJ1-1	few	CASSVGLFTEAFF	TGTGCCAGCAGCGTGGGACTGTTCACTGAAGCTTTCTTT
TRBV15	16	TRBD1	TRBJ2-2	.	CATSNPGQGNTGELFF	TGTGCCACCAGCAATCCGGGACAGGGGAACACCGGGGAGCTGTTTTTT
TRBV11-2	15	TRBD2	TRBJ2-7	.	CASSHGASGGYEQYF	TGTGCCAGCAGCCACGGCGCCAGCGGGGGCTACGAGCAGTACTTC
TRBV7-8	15	.	TRBJ1-2	.	CASSLEAGSVYGYTF	TGTGCCAGCAGCTTAGAAGCAGGGTCCGTCTATGGCTACACCTTC